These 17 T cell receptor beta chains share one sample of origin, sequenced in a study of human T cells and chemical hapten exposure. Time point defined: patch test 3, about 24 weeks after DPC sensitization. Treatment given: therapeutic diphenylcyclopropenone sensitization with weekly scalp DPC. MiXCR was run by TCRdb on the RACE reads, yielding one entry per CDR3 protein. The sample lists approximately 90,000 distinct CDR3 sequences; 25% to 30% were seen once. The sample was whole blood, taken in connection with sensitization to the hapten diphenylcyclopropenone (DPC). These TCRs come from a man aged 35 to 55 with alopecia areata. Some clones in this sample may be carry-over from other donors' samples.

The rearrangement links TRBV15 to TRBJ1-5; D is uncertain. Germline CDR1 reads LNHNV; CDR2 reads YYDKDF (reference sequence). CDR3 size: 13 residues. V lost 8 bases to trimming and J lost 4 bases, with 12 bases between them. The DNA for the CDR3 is TGTGCCACCCTGACGTGGGCAAATCAGCCCCAGCATTTT. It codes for CATLTWANQPQHF. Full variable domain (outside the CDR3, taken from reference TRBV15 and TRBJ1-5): DAMVIQNPRYQVTQFGKPVTLSCSQTLNHNVMYWYQQKSSQAPKLLFHYYDKDFNNEADTPDNFQSRRPNTSFCFLDIRSPGLGDTAMYLCATLTWANQPQHFGDGTRLSIL.

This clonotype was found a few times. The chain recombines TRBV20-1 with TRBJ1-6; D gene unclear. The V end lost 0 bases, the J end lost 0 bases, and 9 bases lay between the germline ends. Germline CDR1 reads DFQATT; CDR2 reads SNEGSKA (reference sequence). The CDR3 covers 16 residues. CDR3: CSAREDTNSYNSPLHF. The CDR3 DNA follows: TGCAGTGCTAGAGAAGACACCAACTCCTATAATTCACCCCTCCACTTT.

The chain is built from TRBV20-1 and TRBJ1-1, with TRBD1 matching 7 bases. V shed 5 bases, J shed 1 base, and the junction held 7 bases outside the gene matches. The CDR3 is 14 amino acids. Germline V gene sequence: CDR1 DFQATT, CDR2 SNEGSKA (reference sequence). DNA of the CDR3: TGCAGTGCTTCCCTTCGACAGGGGAACACTGAAGCTTTCTTT. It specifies CSASLRQGNTEAFF.

Here the CDR3 DNA reads TGCGCCAGCAGCTTGGCTACAGGGGGGAACTACGAGCAGTACTTC. It encodes CASSLATGGNYEQYF. This chain links TRBV5-1 with TRBJ2-7, with 8 bases identical to TRBD1. J lost 3 bases, V lost 0 bases, and 5 bases had no gene match. Germline V CDR1 and CDR2: SGHRS, YFSETQ. The CDR3 consists of 15 residues.

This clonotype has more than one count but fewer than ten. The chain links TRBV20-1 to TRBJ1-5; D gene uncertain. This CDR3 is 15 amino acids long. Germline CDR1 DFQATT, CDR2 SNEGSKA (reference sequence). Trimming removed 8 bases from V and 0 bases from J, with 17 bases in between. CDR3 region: CSSGEGSNSNQPQHF. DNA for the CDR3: TGCAGTTCCGGGGAAGGGTCGAATAGCAATCAGCCCCAGCATTTT.

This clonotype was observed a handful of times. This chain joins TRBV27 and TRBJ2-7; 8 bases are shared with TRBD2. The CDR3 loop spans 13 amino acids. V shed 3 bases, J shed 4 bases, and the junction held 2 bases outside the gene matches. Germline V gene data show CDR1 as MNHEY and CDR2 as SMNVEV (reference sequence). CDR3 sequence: CASSLGLEYEQYF. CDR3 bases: TGTGCCAGCAGTTTGGGACTAGAGTACGAGCAGTACTTC.

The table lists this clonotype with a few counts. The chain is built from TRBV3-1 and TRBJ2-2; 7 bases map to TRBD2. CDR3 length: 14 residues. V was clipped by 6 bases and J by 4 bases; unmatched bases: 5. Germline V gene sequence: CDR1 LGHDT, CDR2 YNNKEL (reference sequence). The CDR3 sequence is CASRAGSLTGELFF. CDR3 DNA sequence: TGTGCCAGCAGAGCGGGGAGTCTCACCGGGGAGCTGTTTTTT. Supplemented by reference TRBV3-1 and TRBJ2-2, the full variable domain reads DTAVSQTPKYLVTQMGNDKSIKCEQNLGHDTMYWYKQDSKKFLKIMFSYNNKELIINETVPNRFSPKSPDKAHLNLHINSLELGDSAVYFCASRAGSLTGELFFGEGSRLTVL.

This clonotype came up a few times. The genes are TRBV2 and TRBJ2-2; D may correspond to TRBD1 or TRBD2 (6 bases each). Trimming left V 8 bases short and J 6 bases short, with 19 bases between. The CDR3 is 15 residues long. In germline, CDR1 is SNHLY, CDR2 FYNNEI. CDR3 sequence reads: CASRPRGVGPGELFF. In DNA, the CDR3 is TGTGCCAGCCGTCCAAGGGGGGTAGGACCCGGGGAGCTGTTTTTT.

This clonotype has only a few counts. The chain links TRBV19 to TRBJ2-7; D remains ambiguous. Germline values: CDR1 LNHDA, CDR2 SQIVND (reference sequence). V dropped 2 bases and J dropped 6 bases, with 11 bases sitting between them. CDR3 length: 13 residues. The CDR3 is CASSITMSGEQYF. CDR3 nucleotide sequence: TGTGCCAGTAGTATAACGATGTCCGGCGAGCAGTACTTC.

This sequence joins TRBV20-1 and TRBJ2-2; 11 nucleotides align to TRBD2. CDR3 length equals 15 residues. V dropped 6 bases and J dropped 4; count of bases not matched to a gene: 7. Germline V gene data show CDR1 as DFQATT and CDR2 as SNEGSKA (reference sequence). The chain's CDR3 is CSASSSGRITGELFF. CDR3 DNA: TGCAGTGCGAGCTCTAGCGGGAGGATCACCGGGGAGCTGTTTTTT.

The CDR3 reads CSARDSGRATSYNEQFF. CDR3 nucleotide sequence: TGCAGTGCTAGAGATTCCGGGAGGGCCACCTCCTACAATGAGCAGTTCTTC. V usage is TRBV20-1 and J usage is TRBJ2-1; 8 bases agree with TRBD2. V lost 0 bases and J lost 0; bases outside the gene matches: 7. CDR1 and CDR2 (germline): DFQATT, SNEGSKA (reference sequence). The CDR3 length is 17 residues.

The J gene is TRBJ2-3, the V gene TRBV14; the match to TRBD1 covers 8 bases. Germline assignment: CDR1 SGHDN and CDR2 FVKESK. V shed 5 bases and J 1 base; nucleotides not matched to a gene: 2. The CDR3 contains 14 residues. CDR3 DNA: TGTGCCAGCAGCGCGACAGGGGGCACAGATACGCAGTATTTT. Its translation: CASSATGGTDTQYF.

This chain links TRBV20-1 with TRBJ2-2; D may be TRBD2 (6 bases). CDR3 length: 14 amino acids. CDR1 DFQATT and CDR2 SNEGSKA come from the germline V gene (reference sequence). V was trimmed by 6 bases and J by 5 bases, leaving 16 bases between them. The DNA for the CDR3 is TGCAGTGCGACCCCGGGTGGGAGGACCGGGGAGCTGTTTTTT. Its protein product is CSATPGGRTGELFF.

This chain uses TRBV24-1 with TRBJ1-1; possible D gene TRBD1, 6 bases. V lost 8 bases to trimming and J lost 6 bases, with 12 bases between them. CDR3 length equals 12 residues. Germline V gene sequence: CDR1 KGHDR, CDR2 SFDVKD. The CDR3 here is CATMQQGPEAFF. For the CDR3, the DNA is TGTGCCACCATGCAACAGGGACCTGAAGCTTTCTTT.

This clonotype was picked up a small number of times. CDR3 DNA: TGTGCCAGCAGCTACGGACTAAGCTCCTACAATGAGCAGTTCTTC. Translated, it gives CASSYGLSSYNEQFF. The gene calls are TRBV12-3 or TRBV12-4 and TRBJ2-1; a possible D gene is TRBD2 (6 bases). Trimming left V 6 bases short and J 0 bases short, with 12 bases between. This CDR3 contains 15 residues.

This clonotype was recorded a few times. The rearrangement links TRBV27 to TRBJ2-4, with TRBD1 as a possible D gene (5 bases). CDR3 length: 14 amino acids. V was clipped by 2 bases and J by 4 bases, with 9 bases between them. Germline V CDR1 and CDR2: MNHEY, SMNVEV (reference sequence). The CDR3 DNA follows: TGTGCCAGCAGTTTAGCAGGGCAGAAAAACATTCAGTACTTC. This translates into CASSLAGQKNIQYF.

The CDR3 sequence is CSARDSSLYYEQYF. Here the CDR3 DNA reads TGCAGTGCTAGAGATTCGTCCCTTTACTACGAGCAGTACTTC. This sequence joins TRBV20-1 and TRBJ2-7, with unresolved D. V was clipped by 0 bases and J by 3 bases, with 12 bases between them. Per germline, CDR1 DFQATT and CDR2 SNEGSKA (reference sequence). The CDR3 sequence is 14 residues long.